The following is a T cell receptor (beta chain) sequence with its context. This specimen comes from a study of shared clonotypes between healthy human individuals. Study overall: The donor pool was made up of two women and a few men aged 18 to 49.

Sorted-subset replicate PCR reactions were performed with approximately 200 ng DNA, corresponding to about 30,000 T cell genomes. Data came from immunoSEQ multiplex PCR; TCRdb stores just in-frame clones and leaves some out. The sample lists about 2,500,000 clones; more than 90% were seen once. This CDR3 region has 14 residues. Per germline, CDR1 MDHEN and CDR2 SYDVKM. Unmatched junction bases numbered 8, after V lost 3 bases and J lost 7 bases. This receptor was identified in a man aged 18 to 30 in good health. Sequencing input: naive CD4+ T cells sorted from blood. Stated subset: CD45RA+ positively selected. This chain joins TRBV28 and TRBJ2-5, with 7 nucleotides matching TRBD1. CDR3 sequence: CASSFATGYLTQYF. Here the CDR3 DNA reads TGTGCCAGCAGTTTCGCGACAGGGTATCTGACCCAGTACTTC. Variable domain in full (rest from reference TRBV28 and TRBJ2-5): DVKVTQSSRYLVKRTGEKVFLECVQDMDHENMFWYRQDPGLGLRLIYFSYDVKMKEKGDIPEGYSVSREKKERFSLILESASTNQTSMYLCASSFATGYLTQYFGPGTRLLVL.